This is a list of T cell receptor beta chains from one sample in a study of OX40 agonist ivuxolimab in advanced cancers. The repertoire was sequenced with immunoSEQ multiplex PCR; TCRdb's copy has only in-frame clones and lacks some. In the table there are 60,000 to 70,000 clones, around 88% of which are singletons. Specimen: CD4+ or CD8+ T cells sorted from blood, collected in a trial of the OX40 agonist ivuxolimab. These receptors were taken from an adult with an advanced solid tumor such as melanoma, head and neck, liver or kidney cancer. Each CDR3 is given with its conserved first and last residue. Each record gives: CDR3 DNA, CDR3 protein, clone size, V gene, J gene, D gene. D genes are given only for firm matches. The size of a clone is reported for some rows only, either as once, few or many, or as a class for expanded clones.

DNA: TGTGCCAGCAGTATTACGTTGACTAGCGGGAGGAGTAGGGGGAATGAGCAGTTCTTC; CDR3: CASSITLTSGRSRGNEQFF; size: NA; V: TRBV27; J: TRBJ2-1; D: TRBD2
DNA: TGTGCCAGCAGTCCCGGGAGGCCCTACGAGCAGTACTTC; CDR3: CASSPGRPYEQYF; size: NA; V: TRBV28; J: TRBJ2-7; D: TRBD2
DNA: TGTGCCTGGAGCAGGGGCGGGGTTACTGGAGAGCAGTACTTC; CDR3: CAWSRGGVTGEQYF; size: NA; V: TRBV30; J: TRBJ2-7; D: NA
DNA: TGTGCAAGTCGCTTAGGGGCGTACGGGCAGGCTGGGGGAGAGCAGTACTTC; CDR3: CASRLGAYGQAGGEQYF; size: NA; V: TRBV12-2; J: TRBJ2-7; D: NA
DNA: TGTGCCAGCAGCGTAGACCCGGGGACCTCTGGAAACACCATATATTTT; CDR3: CASSVDPGTSGNTIYF; size: NA; V: TRBV9; J: TRBJ1-3; D: NA
DNA: TGTGCCAGCAGCTTGCCCGGCAGGGATGAGACCCAGTACTTC; CDR3: CASSLPGRDETQYF; size: NA; V: TRBV5-4; J: TRBJ2-5; D: NA
DNA: TGTGCCAGTAGTACCAGAAGCGGGGGCCAAGAGACCCAGTACTTC; CDR3: CASSTRSGGQETQYF; size: NA; V: TRBV19; J: TRBJ2-5; D: TRBD2
DNA: TGCGCCAGCAGCCCCTTGGGCGGGAGTTTCACAGATACGCAGTATTTT; CDR3: CASSPLGGSFTDTQYF; size: NA; V: TRBV4-3; J: TRBJ2-3; D: TRBD2
DNA: TGTGCCAGCAGCTTAGGGGTGGGGAACACTGAAGCTTTCTTT; CDR3: CASSLGVGNTEAFF; size: NA; V: TRBV7-9; J: TRBJ1-1; D: NA
DNA: TGTGCCAGCAGTTACGACAGGGTCAGGGACGAGCAGTACTTC; CDR3: CASSYDRVRDEQYF; size: NA; V: TRBV6-6; J: TRBJ2-7; D: TRBD1
DNA: TGTGCCATCGAGGATCGGGGGACTGAAGCTTTCTTT; CDR3: CAIEDRGTEAFF; size: NA; V: TRBV10-3; J: TRBJ1-1; D: NA
DNA: TGTGCCAGCAGCCAAAAGGGACAGGGTCGAGAAAAACTGTTTTTT; CDR3: CASSQKGQGREKLFF; size: NA; V: TRBV14; J: TRBJ1-4; D: TRBD1
DNA: TGTGCCTGGAGTTCGACAGGGGAAAACACCATATATTTT; CDR3: CAWSSTGENTIYF; size: NA; V: TRBV30; J: TRBJ1-3; D: TRBD1
DNA: TGTGCTAGTGGTCCGGGACAGGGGGTTGGAAATGAGCAGTTCTTC; CDR3: CASGPGQGVGNEQFF; size: NA; V: TRBV12-5; J: TRBJ2-1; D: TRBD1
DNA: TGCACCAGCAGCAACCCCCATTTGTTCTCCTACAATGAGCAGTTCTTC; CDR3: CTSSNPHLFSYNEQFF; size: NA; V: TRBV1; J: TRBJ2-1; D: NA
DNA: TGTGCCAGCAGCGTAGACATCAACTCTGGAAACACCATATATTTT; CDR3: CASSVDINSGNTIYF; size: NA; V: TRBV9; J: TRBJ1-3; D: NA
DNA: TGCGCCAGCAGCCGGACGCCCGCCCCCTACGAGCAGTACTTC; CDR3: CASSRTPAPYEQYF; size: once; V: TRBV4-3; J: TRBJ2-7; D: NA
DNA: TGTGCCAGCAGCGAATCAGTCCAGACCCAGTACTTC; CDR3: CASSESVQTQYF; size: once; V: TRBV5-8; J: TRBJ2-5; D: NA
DNA: TGTGCCAGTAGTATCGGAGCGAAGGGAGAGCAGTACTTC; CDR3: CASSIGAKGEQYF; size: NA; V: TRBV19; J: TRBJ2-7; D: NA
DNA: TGCAGCGTTATGGGCCGCCTCGGGGGGGACACAGATACGCAGTATTTT; CDR3: CSVMGRLGGDTDTQYF; size: NA; V: TRBV29-1; J: TRBJ2-3; D: TRBD2
DNA: TGTGCCAGCTCACCGCAAGTAGCGGCAGCCAAAAACATTCAGTACTTC; CDR3: CASSPQVAAAKNIQYF; size: NA; V: TRBV18; J: TRBJ2-4; D: NA
DNA: TGCGCCAGCAGCTTGTACGGGGGAGGGCGAGAGACCCAGTACTTC; CDR3: CASSLYGGGRETQYF; size: NA; V: TRBV5-1; J: TRBJ2-5; D: TRBD2
DNA: TGTGCCAGCAGCGCGGGACCTCTTGGGGACGAGCAGTACTTC; CDR3: CASSAGPLGDEQYF; size: NA; V: TRBV9; J: TRBJ2-7; D: NA
DNA: TGTGCCAGCAGCCCCCGGACAGGGGCTGAGACCCAGTACTTC; CDR3: CASSPRTGAETQYF; size: NA; V: TRBV6-5; J: TRBJ2-5; D: TRBD1
DNA: TGTGCCAGCAGCCCCAGACCGGCGGGGACCCAGTACTTC; CDR3: CASSPRPAGTQYF; size: NA; V: TRBV9; J: TRBJ2-5; D: NA
DNA: TGTGCCAGCATGGGGACAGGGAGGGGAGAGACCCAGTACTTC; CDR3: CASMGTGRGETQYF; size: NA; V: TRBV7-9; J: TRBJ2-5; D: TRBD1
DNA: TGTGCCAGCAGCATCTCGGATAGACAGGGACCAGGCTACACCTTC; CDR3: CASSISDRQGPGYTF; size: NA; V: TRBV7-2; J: TRBJ1-2; D: TRBD1
DNA: TGTGCCAGCAGCTTATGGAAAGCAACTAATGAAAAACTGTTTTTT; CDR3: CASSLWKATNEKLFF; size: NA; V: TRBV7-8; J: TRBJ1-4; D: NA
DNA: TGTGCCAGTAGTGAAAACCTAGCGGGTACAATAAGTAATGAGCAGTTCTTC; CDR3: CASSENLAGTISNEQFF; size: NA; V: TRBV19; J: TRBJ2-1; D: TRBD2
DNA: TGCGCCAGCAGCTTAACAATCTCTGGGGCCAACGTCCTGACTTTC; CDR3: CASSLTISGANVLTF; size: NA; V: TRBV5-1; J: TRBJ2-6; D: NA
DNA: TGCGCCAGCAGCTTGAGGCAGGAAGAGACCCAGTACTTC; CDR3: CASSLRQEETQYF; size: NA; V: TRBV5-1; J: TRBJ2-5; D: NA
DNA: TGTGCCAGCAGCCTGGAGGGCCTAGCCAAAAACATTCAGTACTTC; CDR3: CASSLEGLAKNIQYF; size: NA; V: TRBV2; J: TRBJ2-4; D: NA
DNA: TGTGCCAGCAGCGTCCAGGGATCGAACACCGGGGAGCTGTTTTTT; CDR3: CASSVQGSNTGELFF; size: NA; V: TRBV9; J: TRBJ2-2; D: NA
DNA: TGTGCCACCAGTGAGGGGACAGATACGCAGTATTTT; CDR3: CATSEGTDTQYF; size: NA; V: TRBV15; J: TRBJ2-3; D: NA
DNA: TGTGCCAGCAGCGTTGACAGGCCCCATCAGCCCCAGCATTTT; CDR3: CASSVDRPHQPQHF; size: NA; V: TRBV2; J: TRBJ1-5; D: NA
DNA: TGTGCCAGCAGCGAGACAGGGGAAAAACTGTTTTTT; CDR3: CASSETGEKLFF; size: NA; V: TRBV7-2; J: TRBJ1-4; D: TRBD1
DNA: TGTGCCAGCAGGAGCGGGAGTGCCACAGATACGCAGTATTTT; CDR3: CASRSGSATDTQYF; size: NA; V: TRBV6-5; J: TRBJ2-3; D: TRBD2
DNA: TGTGCCACCAGCAGAGAGCGGGACCTCGCAGATACGCAGTATTTT; CDR3: CATSRERDLADTQYF; size: once; V: TRBV15; J: TRBJ2-3; D: NA
DNA: TGTGCCAGCAGAAGGACAGTACTGGGCACAGATACGCAGTATTTT; CDR3: CASRRTVLGTDTQYF; size: NA; V: TRBV27; J: TRBJ2-3; D: NA
DNA: TGCGCCAGCAGCTTGGATGGCAGGGGCCAAGAGACCCAGTACTTC; CDR3: CASSLDGRGQETQYF; size: NA; V: TRBV5-1; J: TRBJ2-5; D: NA
DNA: TGTGCCAGCAGCTCCTACTTGACAGGGGGAGGCAATCAGCCCCAGCATTTT; CDR3: CASSSYLTGGGNQPQHF; size: NA; V: TRBV5-6; J: TRBJ1-5; D: TRBD1
DNA: TGTGCCAGCAGTCTGGGACAGGTGAACACTGAAGCTTTCTTT; CDR3: CASSLGQVNTEAFF; size: NA; V: TRBV6-5; J: TRBJ1-1; D: TRBD1
DNA: TGCGCCAGCAGTGAGTCGGGATTACCTAACTATGGCTACACCTTC; CDR3: CASSESGLPNYGYTF; size: NA; V: TRBV10-1; J: TRBJ1-2; D: NA
DNA: TGTGCCAGTAAGCTACAGAAGGGGCGAAGTAAGTACTTC; CDR3: CASKLQKGRSKYF; size: few; V: TRBV19; J: TRBJ2-7; D: NA
DNA: TGTGCCAGCAGCTTTACCGGCCAGCCCCAGCATTTT; CDR3: CASSFTGQPQHF; size: NA; V: TRBV7-2; J: TRBJ1-5; D: NA
DNA: TGCGCCAGCAGCTCGGGGGTAAATGAGCAGTTCTTC; CDR3: CASSSGVNEQFF; size: NA; V: TRBV5-1; J: TRBJ2-1; D: NA
DNA: TGTGCCAGCAGCTCAGAGGGTGAAGCTTTCTTT; CDR3: CASSSEGEAFF; size: few; V: TRBV9; J: TRBJ1-1; D: NA
DNA: TGTGCCAGCAGCTTGGATCCGCATTATGACTATGGCTACACCTTC; CDR3: CASSLDPHYDYGYTF; size: NA; V: TRBV5-5; J: TRBJ1-2; D: NA
DNA: TGTGCCAGCAGTCCGAGGGCTAGCGCACTCACCGGGGAGCTGTTTTTT; CDR3: CASSPRASALTGELFF; size: NA; V: TRBV11-2; J: TRBJ2-2; D: NA
DNA: TGTGCCAGCAGCGCCACAGGGGGAGAGACCCAGTACTTC; CDR3: CASSATGGETQYF; size: NA; V: TRBV9; J: TRBJ2-5; D: TRBD1
DNA: TGTGCCAGCAGAAATAACAGGGTGAGCCAAGAGACCCAGTACTTC; CDR3: CASRNNRVSQETQYF; size: once; V: TRBV27; J: TRBJ2-5; D: NA
DNA: TGTGCCAGCAGCTTACGGACGTCGTATGGCTACACCTTC; CDR3: CASSLRTSYGYTF; size: NA; V: TRBV2; J: TRBJ1-2; D: NA
DNA: TGTGCCAGCAGAAAGACAGGGTCGGAAGAGCAGTACTTC; CDR3: CASRKTGSEEQYF; size: NA; V: TRBV6-5; J: TRBJ2-7; D: TRBD1
DNA: TGTGCCAGCAGTTCCCTCAGACAGAGCCCTAGCTCCGGCTACACCTTC; CDR3: CASSSLRQSPSSGYTF; size: NA; V: TRBV7-9; J: TRBJ1-2; D: NA
DNA: TGCGCCAGCAGCTTAATCGGGGGTCGTAGCGAGCAGTACTTC; CDR3: CASSLIGGRSEQYF; size: NA; V: TRBV5-1; J: TRBJ2-7; D: NA